The rows below give T cell receptor beta chains drawn from one sample of a study of CD8 T cells in ankylosing spondylitis. TCRdb reprocessed the 5' RACE reads with MiXCR, giving one entry per CDR3 protein. Among about 220,000 distinct CDR3 sequences listed, 6% to 8% were seen once. Input material: blood, either unsorted or a sorted T cell fraction (not recorded which). These receptors were collected from a male donor with ankylosing spondylitis. Both conserved end residues are part of each CDR3. A D gene is named only where the DNA matches it firmly. Expanded clones get a size class; other rows say once, few or many, or leave the size out.

D gene	clone size	V gene	J gene	CDR3 DNA	CDR3 protein
TRBD1	many	TRBV10-3	TRBJ1-1	TGTGCCATCAGTGACCAGGACAGGCGGAACACTGAAGCTTTCTTT	CAISDQDRRNTEAFF
TRBD2	NA	TRBV6-1	TRBJ2-3	TGTGCCAGTTCCCCCGGGGGGGTTACAGATACGCAGTATTTT	CASSPGGVTDTQYF
NA	many	TRBV28	TRBJ1-2	TGTGCCAGCAGTTTACAGGGATATACAGACCACTATGGCTACACCTTC	CASSLQGYTDHYGYTF
TRBD2	few	TRBV29-1	TRBJ2-3	TGCAGCGGAGGACTAGCGCTCAGCACAGATACGCAGTATTTT	CSGGLALSTDTQYF
NA	few	TRBV6-2/TRBV6-3	TRBJ1-4	TGTGCCAGCAGTACGACCAGGGACGTTCATGAAAAACTGTTTTTT	CASSTTRDVHEKLFF
TRBD2	many	TRBV27	TRBJ2-7	TGTGCCAGCAGTATAGCGGGACCTCCGTTATGGGAGCAGTACTTC	CASSIAGPPLWEQYF
NA	many	TRBV4-1	TRBJ2-7	TGCGCCAGCAGCCAAGAAGGTGGAGGGGGCGCAAACTACGAGCAGTACTTC	CASSQEGGGGANYEQYF
TRBD2	many	TRBV7-9	TRBJ2-1	TGTGCCAGCAGCTACGTGGGACTAGCGGACTACAATGAGCAGTTCTTC	CASSYVGLADYNEQFF
NA	many	TRBV7-9	TRBJ1-6	TGTGCCAGCAGCTTAGTCAGGAATGGCTCACCCCTCCACTTT	CASSLVRNGSPLHF
TRBD2	many	TRBV20-1	TRBJ2-1	TGCAGTGCTAGTTTTATTAGCGGGAGGACCGACAATGAGCAGTTCTTC	CSASFISGRTDNEQFF
NA	NA	TRBV20-1	TRBJ2-7	TGCAGTGCTAGCCCTCTGCAGTACTTC	CSASPLQYF
TRBD2	many	TRBV29-1	TRBJ2-1	TGCAGTGGACTAGCGGGAAGCTCCTACAATGAGCAGTTCTTC	CSGLAGSSYNEQFF
NA	few	TRBV18	TRBJ2-7	TGTGCCAGCTCACCACCGCGGGAAACCTACGAGCAGTACTTC	CASSPPRETYEQYF
TRBD1	many	TRBV7-9	TRBJ2-5	TGTGCCAGCAGCCAATCCTTGGACAGGGGCCAAGAGACCCAGTACTTC	CASSQSLDRGQETQYF
NA	NA	TRBV6-1	TRBJ1-5	TGTGCCAGCAGTCGGGGAAGGGTGCAGCCCCAGCATTTT	CASSRGRVQPQHF
NA	NA	TRBV24-1	TRBJ2-2	TGTGCCACCAGTGATTTAGGAGACGGCAACCGAGAGCTGTTTTTT	CATSDLGDGNRELFF
NA	NA	TRBV3-1	TRBJ2-2	TGTGCCAGCAGCCAGAAATCGGCGAACACCGGGGAGCTGTTTTTT	CASSQKSANTGELFF
TRBD2	few	TRBV27	TRBJ2-7	TGTGCCAGCACCCCTTCTAGCGGGCACAGCTCCTACGAGCAGTACTTC	CASTPSSGHSSYEQYF
NA	many	TRBV2	TRBJ2-7	TGTGCCAGCATAGAGGGGTACGAGCAGTACTTC	CASIEGYEQYF
NA	many	TRBV7-9	TRBJ1-1	TGTGCCAGCAGCCCCTCCGGGCTTAGAGGGACTGAAGCTTTCTTT	CASSPSGLRGTEAFF
TRBD1	few	TRBV9	TRBJ2-5	TGTGCCAGCAGCGTAGGGGACAGAAAGGAGACCCAGTACTTC	CASSVGDRKETQYF
TRBD1	NA	TRBV6-4	TRBJ2-2	TGTGCCAGCAGTGACAGGGGGCAGGACACCGGGGAGCTGTTTTTT	CASSDRGQDTGELFF
TRBD2	few	TRBV24-1	TRBJ2-1	TGTGCCACCAGTGGCCCAGATAAGCGGGGGCCTTACAATGAGCAGTTCTTC	CATSGPDKRGPYNEQFF
NA	many	TRBV12-3/TRBV12-4	TRBJ2-1	TGTGCCAGCAGCTGGACTTACAATGAGCAGTTCTTC	CASSWTYNEQFF
NA	many	TRBV7-2	TRBJ1-2	TGTGCCAGCAGAACGGAGGCGGTTCACTATGGCTACACCTTC	CASRTEAVHYGYTF
TRBD1	many	TRBV4-3	TRBJ1-5	TGCGCCAGCAGCCAGGGGACAGGGAAAAATCAGCCCCAGCATTTT	CASSQGTGKNQPQHF
TRBD2	many	TRBV7-9	TRBJ2-7	TGTGCCAGCACCCCGGGGGGATTATACTACGAGCAGTACTTC	CASTPGGLYYEQYF
TRBD2	few	TRBV27	TRBJ2-7	TGTGCCACCCGGACTAGCGGGAGATACGAGCAGTACTTC	CATRTSGRYEQYF
TRBD1	many	TRBV12-3/TRBV12-4	TRBJ2-7	TGTGCCAGCAGTTGGGACAGGGGCTACGAGCAGTACTTC	CASSWDRGYEQYF
NA	few	TRBV6-5	TRBJ1-2	TGTGCCAGCTGTTTCGGCCCAACGGGCTATGGCTACACCTTC	CASCFGPTGYGYTF
TRBD2	many	TRBV11-2	TRBJ2-7	TGTGCCAGCAGCTTAGTCAGGACTAGCAGGGCCGAGCAGTACTTC	CASSLVRTSRAEQYF
TRBD1	many	TRBV13	TRBJ1-4	TGTGCCAGCAGCTTATTCTCGGGACAGAATCTTCTGGGGGAAAAACTGTTTTTT	CASSLFSGQNLLGEKLFF
NA	many	TRBV9	TRBJ2-7	TGTGCCAGCAGCCGTGCAAGGGACTCCTACGAGCAGTACTTC	CASSRARDSYEQYF
TRBD1	NA	TRBV7-9	TRBJ1-2	TGTGCCAGCAGCCCTCGACAGGGGGCCAGTGGCTACACCTTC	CASSPRQGASGYTF
NA	NA	TRBV6-1	TRBJ1-5	TGTGCCAGCAGTGATCAGGGCGGGGGACAGCCCCAGCATTTT	CASSDQGGGQPQHF
NA	many	TRBV25-1	TRBJ1-2	TGTGCCAGCAGTGGAGTTCGAGAGGCCCCTAACTATGGCTACACCTTC	CASSGVREAPNYGYTF
NA	few	TRBV6-2/TRBV6-3	TRBJ1-2	TGTGCCAGCAGCCGTACCCCAAGACAGGCCGCGCAGGGCTACACCTTC	CASSRTPRQAAQGYTF
NA	once	TRBV29-1	TRBJ1-3	TGCAGCGTTGAAAGAGGGAGTGGAAACACCATATATTTT	CSVERGSGNTIYF
NA	few	TRBV27	TRBJ2-7	TGTGCCAGCAGTTCGCGCGCCTATGGAAGCGAGCAGTACTTC	CASSSRAYGSEQYF
TRBD2	many	TRBV27	TRBJ2-1	TGTGCCAGCAGTTCATTAAGAAAGCGGGAGGGTTACAATGAGCAGTTCTTC	CASSSLRKREGYNEQFF
TRBD2	many	TRBV4-3	TRBJ2-2	TGCGCCAGCAGCCTCGGGAGGGGCGGGGGCACCGGGGAGCTGTTTTTT	CASSLGRGGGTGELFF
NA	few	TRBV9	TRBJ2-7	TGTGCCAGCAGCCCGACCCCCGCGGGGCCCTACGAGCAGTACTTC	CASSPTPAGPYEQYF
TRBD2	many	TRBV20-1	TRBJ2-3	TGCAGTGCTAGAAACGGGGGGGTGGCCACAGATACGCAGTATTTT	CSARNGGVATDTQYF
NA	few	TRBV7-9	TRBJ2-1	TGTGCCAGCAGCTTAGGATTTGGACGGTACAATGAGCAGTTCTTC	CASSLGFGRYNEQFF
NA	NA	TRBV30	TRBJ2-1	TGTGCCTGGAGTGGACGCAGAAGGACATTCGTCGACTACAATGAGCAGTTCTTC	CAWSGRRRTFVDYNEQFF
NA	NA	TRBV4-3	TRBJ2-5	TGCGCCAGCAGCCAAGATCGGGGGCCGGAAGAGACCCAGTACTTC	CASSQDRGPEETQYF